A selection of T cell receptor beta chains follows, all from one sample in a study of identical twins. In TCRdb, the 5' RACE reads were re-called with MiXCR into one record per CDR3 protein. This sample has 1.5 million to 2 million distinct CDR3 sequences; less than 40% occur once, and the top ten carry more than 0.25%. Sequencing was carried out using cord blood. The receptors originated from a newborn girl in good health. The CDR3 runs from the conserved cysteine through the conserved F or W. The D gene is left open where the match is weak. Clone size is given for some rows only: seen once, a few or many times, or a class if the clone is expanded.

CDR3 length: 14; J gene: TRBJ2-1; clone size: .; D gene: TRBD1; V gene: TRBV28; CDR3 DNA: TGTGCCAGCAGTTGGGGACAGGGGCGCAATGAGCAGTTCTTC; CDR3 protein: CASSWGQGRNEQFF
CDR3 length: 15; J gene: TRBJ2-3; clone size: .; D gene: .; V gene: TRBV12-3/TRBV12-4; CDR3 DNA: TGTGCCAGCAGTCTCTGGGAGTCTAGCACAGATACGCAGTATTTT; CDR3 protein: CASSLWESSTDTQYF
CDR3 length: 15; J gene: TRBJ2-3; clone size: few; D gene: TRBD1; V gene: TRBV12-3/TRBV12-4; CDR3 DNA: TGTGCCAGCAGTATGGACAGGGTGCGCACAGATACGCAGTATTTT; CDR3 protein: CASSMDRVRTDTQYF
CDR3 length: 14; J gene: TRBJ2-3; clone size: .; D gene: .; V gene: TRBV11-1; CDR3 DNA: TGTGCCAGCACCACACAGGGTTTGTCAGATACGCAGTATTTT; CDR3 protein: CASTTQGLSDTQYF
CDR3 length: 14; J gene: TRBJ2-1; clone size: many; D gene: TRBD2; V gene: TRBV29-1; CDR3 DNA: TGCAGCGTTGAAGATAGCGGGAGTTACAATGAGCAGTTCTTC; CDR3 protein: CSVEDSGSYNEQFF
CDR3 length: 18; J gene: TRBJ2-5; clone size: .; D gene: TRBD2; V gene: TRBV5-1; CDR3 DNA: TGCGCCAGCAGCTTGCCGGCTAGCGGGAGTGGGCCCCAAGAGACCCAGTACTTC; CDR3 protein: CASSLPASGSGPQETQYF
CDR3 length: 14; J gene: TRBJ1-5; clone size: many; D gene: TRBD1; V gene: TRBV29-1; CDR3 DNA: TGCAGCGCTTCACAGGGGGCTGTCAATCAGCCCCAGCATTTT; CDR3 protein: CSASQGAVNQPQHF
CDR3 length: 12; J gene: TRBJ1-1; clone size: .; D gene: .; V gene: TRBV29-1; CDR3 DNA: TGCAGCGTTGGGCAGTTCAAGACTGAAGCTTTCTTT; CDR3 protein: CSVGQFKTEAFF
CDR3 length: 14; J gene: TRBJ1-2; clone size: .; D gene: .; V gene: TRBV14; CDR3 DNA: TGTGCCAGCAGCCACCAAGAGGGGGGCTATGGCTACACCTTC; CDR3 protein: CASSHQEGGYGYTF
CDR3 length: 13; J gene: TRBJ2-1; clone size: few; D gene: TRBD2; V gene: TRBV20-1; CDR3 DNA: TGCAGTGCCCCGGGACTAGCGAGCCATGAGCAGTTCTTC; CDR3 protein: CSAPGLASHEQFF
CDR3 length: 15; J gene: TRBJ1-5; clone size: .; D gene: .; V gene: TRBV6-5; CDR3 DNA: TGTGCCAGCAGTAGAGGGGGTGACGGCAATCAGCCCCAGCATTTT; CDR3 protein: CASSRGGDGNQPQHF
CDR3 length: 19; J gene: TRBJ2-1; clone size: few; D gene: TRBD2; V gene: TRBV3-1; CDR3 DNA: TGTGCCAGCAGCCACCACACTAGCGGGCCTGCGTACTCCTACAATGAGCAGTTCTTC; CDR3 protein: CASSHHTSGPAYSYNEQFF
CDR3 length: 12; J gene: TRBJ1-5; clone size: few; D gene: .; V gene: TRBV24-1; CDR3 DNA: TGTGCCACCAGTGATTTCGGGCAGCCCCAGCATTTT; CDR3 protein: CATSDFGQPQHF
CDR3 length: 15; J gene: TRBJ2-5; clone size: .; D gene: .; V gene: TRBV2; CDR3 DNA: TGTGCCAGCAGTGTTCTCGGACCTCTCCAAGAGACCCAGTACTTC; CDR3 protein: CASSVLGPLQETQYF
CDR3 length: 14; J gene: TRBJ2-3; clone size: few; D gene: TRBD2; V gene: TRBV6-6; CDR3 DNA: TGTGCCAGCAAAGATAGCGGGCTCACAGATACGCAGTATTTT; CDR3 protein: CASKDSGLTDTQYF
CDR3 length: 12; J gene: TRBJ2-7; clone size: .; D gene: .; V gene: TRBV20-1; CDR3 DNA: TGCAGTGCTAGCATGGTTTCCTACGAGCAGTACTTC; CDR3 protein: CSASMVSYEQYF
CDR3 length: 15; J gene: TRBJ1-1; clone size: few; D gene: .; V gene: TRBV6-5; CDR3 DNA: TGTGCCAGCAGTTACTCGGGCGGAGGGAGCACTGAAGCTTTCTTT; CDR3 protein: CASSYSGGGSTEAFF
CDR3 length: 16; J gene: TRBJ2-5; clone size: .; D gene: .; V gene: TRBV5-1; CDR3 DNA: TGCGCCAGCAGCTTGGTCGGCTATCGGGTAGAGGAGACCCAGTACTTC; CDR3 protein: CASSLVGYRVEETQYF
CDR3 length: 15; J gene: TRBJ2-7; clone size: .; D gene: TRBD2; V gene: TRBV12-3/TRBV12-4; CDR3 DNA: TGTGCCAGCAGTTCCGCTAGCGGGCATTACAATGAGCAGTACTTC; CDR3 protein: CASSSASGHYNEQYF
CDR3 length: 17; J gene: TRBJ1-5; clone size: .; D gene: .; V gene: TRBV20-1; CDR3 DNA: TGCAGTGCTAGATCTCCTTCGGGGGCGGGAACTAATCAGCCCCAGCATTTT; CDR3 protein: CSARSPSGAGTNQPQHF
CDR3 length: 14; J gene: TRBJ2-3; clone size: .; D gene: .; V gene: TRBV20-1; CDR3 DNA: TGCAGTGCGAGGGACTTTATATCCACAGATACGCAGTATTTT; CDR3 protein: CSARDFISTDTQYF
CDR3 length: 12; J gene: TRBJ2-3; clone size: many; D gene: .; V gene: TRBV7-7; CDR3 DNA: TGTGCCAGCAGTCCCCCTCCAGATACGCAGTATTTT; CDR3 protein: CASSPPPDTQYF
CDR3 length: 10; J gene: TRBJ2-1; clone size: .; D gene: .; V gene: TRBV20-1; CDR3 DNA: TGCAGTGCGTGGTGGGGTGAGCAGTTCTTC; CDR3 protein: CSAWWGEQFF
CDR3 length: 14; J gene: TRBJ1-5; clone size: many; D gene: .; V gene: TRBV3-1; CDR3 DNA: TGTGCCAGCAGCCAACAGTATAGCAATCAGCCCCAGCATTTT; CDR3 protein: CASSQQYSNQPQHF
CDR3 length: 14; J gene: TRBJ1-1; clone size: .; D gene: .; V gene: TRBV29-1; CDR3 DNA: TGCAGCGTTGAACGGGGTCTAATGAACACTGAAGCTTTCTTT; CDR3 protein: CSVERGLMNTEAFF
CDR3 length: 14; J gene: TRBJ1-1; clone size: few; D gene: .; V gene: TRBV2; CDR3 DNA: TGTGCCAGCAGGGCTTTGGGGGGGGGCACTGAAGCTTTCTTT; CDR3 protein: CASRALGGGTEAFF
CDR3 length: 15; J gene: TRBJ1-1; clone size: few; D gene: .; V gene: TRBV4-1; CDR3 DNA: TGCGCCAGCAGCTGGGACAAGGGACCCAACACTGAAGCTTTCTTT; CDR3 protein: CASSWDKGPNTEAFF
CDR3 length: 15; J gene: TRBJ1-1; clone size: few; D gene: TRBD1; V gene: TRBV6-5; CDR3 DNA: TGTGCCAGCAGTTACTCGAATCGGGGACAGGCTGAAGCTTTCTTT; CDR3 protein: CASSYSNRGQAEAFF
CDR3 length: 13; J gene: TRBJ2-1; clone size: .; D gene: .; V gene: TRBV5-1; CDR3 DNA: TGCGCCAGCAGCTTTCCAGCGGGCAATGAGCAGTTCTTC; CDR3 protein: CASSFPAGNEQFF
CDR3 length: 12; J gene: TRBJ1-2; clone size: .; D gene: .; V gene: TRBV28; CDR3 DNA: TGTGCCAGCAGTTTACCACAGCGGGGCTACACCTTC; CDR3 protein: CASSLPQRGYTF
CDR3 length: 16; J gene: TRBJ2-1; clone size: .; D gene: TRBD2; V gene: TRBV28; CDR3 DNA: TGTGCCAGCAGTTTATTAGGGACTAGCGGGTTCGATGAGCAGTTCTTC; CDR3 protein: CASSLLGTSGFDEQFF
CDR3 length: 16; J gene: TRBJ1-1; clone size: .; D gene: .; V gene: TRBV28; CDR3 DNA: TGTGCCAGCAGTTTATGCGGATGGGGGGGGAACACTGAAGCTTTCTTT; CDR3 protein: CASSLCGWGGNTEAFF
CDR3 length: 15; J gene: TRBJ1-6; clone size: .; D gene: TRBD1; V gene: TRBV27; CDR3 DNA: TGTGCCAGCAGTCCCCGACAGGGAAGGTATTCACCCCTCCACTTT; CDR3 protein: CASSPRQGRYSPLHF
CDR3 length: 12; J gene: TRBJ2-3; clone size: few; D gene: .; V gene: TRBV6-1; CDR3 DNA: TGTGCCAGCAGGAGGGTCTGGGATACGCAGTATTTT; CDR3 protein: CASRRVWDTQYF
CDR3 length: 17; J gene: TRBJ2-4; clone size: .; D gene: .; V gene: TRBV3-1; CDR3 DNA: TGTGCCAGCAGCCAAGTTGTTGCCGGAATTACCAAAAACATTCAGTACTTC; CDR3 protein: CASSQVVAGITKNIQYF
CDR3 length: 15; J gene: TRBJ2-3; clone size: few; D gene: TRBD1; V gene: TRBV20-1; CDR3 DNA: TGCAGTGCTAGGTTGGGGACAGGGAGGACAGATACGCAGTATTTT; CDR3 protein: CSARLGTGRTDTQYF
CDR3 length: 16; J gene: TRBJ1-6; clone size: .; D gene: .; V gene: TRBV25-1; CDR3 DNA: TGTGCCAGCAGTGAACCGCGGAGCTCCTATAATTCACCCCTCCACTTT; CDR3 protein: CASSEPRSSYNSPLHF
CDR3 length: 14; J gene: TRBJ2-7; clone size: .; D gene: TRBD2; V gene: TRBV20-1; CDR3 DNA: TGCAGTGCTAGAATACTAGCGGGGGCCTACGAGCAGTACTTC; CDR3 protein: CSARILAGAYEQYF
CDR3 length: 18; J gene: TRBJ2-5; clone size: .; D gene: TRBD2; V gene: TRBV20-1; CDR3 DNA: TGCAGTGCTAGCCTCCTTGGGACTAGCTTAACCCCCTCGCGGACCCAGTACTTC; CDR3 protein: CSASLLGTSLTPSRTQYF
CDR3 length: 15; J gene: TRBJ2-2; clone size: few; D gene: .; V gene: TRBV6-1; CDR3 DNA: TGTGCCAGCAGTGACAAGGAGTCGAACACCGGGGAGCTGTTTTTT; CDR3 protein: CASSDKESNTGELFF
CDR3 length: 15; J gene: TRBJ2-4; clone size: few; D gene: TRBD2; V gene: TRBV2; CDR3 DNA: TGTGCCAGCAGGGCCAGCGGGGGACGCAAAAACATTCAGTACTTC; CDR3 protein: CASRASGGRKNIQYF
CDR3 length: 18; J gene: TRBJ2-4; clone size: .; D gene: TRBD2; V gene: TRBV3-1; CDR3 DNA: TGTGCCAGCAGCCAAGGGGCTAGCGGGGACTTAGCCAAAAACATTCAGTACTTC; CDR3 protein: CASSQGASGDLAKNIQYF